The rows below give T cell receptor beta chains drawn from one sample of a study of blood T cell repertoires in COVID-19. TCRdb's copy holds only in-frame clones and misses some; the assay was immunoSEQ multiplex PCR. This sample has 400,000 or so clones, with roughly 86% found just once. The sequenced material came from PBMCs or T cells enriched from blood (not recorded which). The receptors were gathered from a middle-aged man in a cohort exposed to, infected with or recovered from COVID-19 (not recorded which). CDR3s include the opening cysteine and the closing phenylalanine or tryptophan.

V gene: TRBV27
J gene: TRBJ2-5
CDR3 protein: CASSPRLAGGETQYF

V gene: TRBV10-3
J gene: TRBJ2-3
CDR3 protein: CAISETVGTGVGTDTQYF

V gene: TRBV28
J gene: TRBJ1-5
CDR3 protein: CASISRPTAKPQHF

V gene: TRBV12-3/TRBV12-4
J gene: TRBJ1-5
CDR3 protein: CASNSQPQHF

V gene: TRBV18
J gene: TRBJ1-5
CDR3 protein: CASSQLQGSNSNQPQHF

V gene: TRBV27
J gene: TRBJ2-4
CDR3 protein: CATGDRSKNIQYF

V gene: TRBV5-1
J gene: TRBJ1-2
CDR3 protein: CASGQTGNGYTF

V gene: TRBV5-6
J gene: TRBJ1-2
CDR3 protein: CASSLGLGPSNYGYTF

V gene: TRBV10-3
J gene: TRBJ2-5
CDR3 protein: CAISNMGLAGQETQYF

V gene: TRBV28
J gene: TRBJ2-4
CDR3 protein: CASSSPSGAKNIQYF

V gene: TRBV7-6
J gene: TRBJ2-7
CDR3 protein: CASSQGLGSEQYF

V gene: TRBV10-3
J gene: TRBJ2-6
CDR3 protein: CAIRGTSGSGANVLTF

V gene: TRBV19
J gene: TRBJ2-5
CDR3 protein: CASSLLHRVQETQYF

V gene: TRBV7-3
J gene: TRBJ2-7
CDR3 protein: CASSLTGAGEQYF

V gene: TRBV10-1
J gene: TRBJ1-5
CDR3 protein: CASSAPGGPQHF

V gene: TRBV7-9
J gene: TRBJ2-1
CDR3 protein: CASSSSSASSYNEQFF

V gene: TRBV9
J gene: TRBJ2-3
CDR3 protein: CASSHISGGGTDTQYF

V gene: TRBV5-5
J gene: TRBJ2-4
CDR3 protein: CASSPLGTGRDLAKNIQYF

V gene: TRBV18
J gene: TRBJ1-2
CDR3 protein: CASSRGWEYGYTF

V gene: TRBV19
J gene: TRBJ1-4
CDR3 protein: CASSIDRSSRDEKLFF

V gene: TRBV19
J gene: TRBJ1-1
CDR3 protein: CASGRQGGAEAFF

V gene: TRBV27
J gene: TRBJ1-1
CDR3 protein: CASSLFGQSNTEAFF

V gene: TRBV7-2
J gene: TRBJ2-1
CDR3 protein: CASSSRNSGNEQFF

V gene: TRBV14
J gene: TRBJ2-7
CDR3 protein: CASSRDRTEQYF

V gene: TRBV28
J gene: TRBJ2-7
CDR3 protein: CASSPGTAHYEQYF

V gene: TRBV10-3
J gene: TRBJ1-5
CDR3 protein: CAISEDSVNQPQHF